Listed below are T cell receptor beta chains from one sample, sequenced in a study of Graves' ophthalmopathy and Graves' hyperthyroidism. Via MiXCR, TCRdb re-called the multiplex PCR reads, giving one row per CDR3 protein. This sample has 600,000 to 650,000 distinct CDR3 sequences; around a fifth occur once, and the top ten carry more than 5.5%. Material for sequencing was peripheral blood. Receptors originate from a woman aged 18-30 years with stable Graves' hyperthyroidism. Some clones in this sample may be carry-over from other donors' samples. Each CDR3 is given with its conserved first and last residue. A D gene is named only where the DNA matches it firmly. Rows may omit the clone size; those that give it use once, few, many or a size class.

DNA	CDR3	J	V	D	size
TGCGCCAGCAGCCGGTTCGGTAGCGGGACGAGGAATGAGCAGTTCTTC	CASSRFGSGTRNEQFF	TRBJ2-1	TRBV4-1	TRBD2	few
TGTGCCAGCAAGCCTGACAGGACTAAGGAGACCCAGTACTTC	CASKPDRTKETQYF	TRBJ2-5	TRBV2	.	many
TGTGCCAGCAGCAACTACTTGGGGGACACCAAAAACATTCAGTACTTC	CASSNYLGDTKNIQYF	TRBJ2-4	TRBV27	.	.
TGCGCCAGCGGGGCAGCTCATAATTCACCCCTCCACTTT	CASGAAHNSPLHF	TRBJ1-6	TRBV5-1	.	many
TGTGCCAGCTCAACCCTGGGCCCGGGGAGCACTGAAGCTTTCTTT	CASSTLGPGSTEAFF	TRBJ1-1	TRBV6-1	.	.
TGTGCCAGCAGCTCGACAGGGTACACCGGGGAGCTGTTTTTT	CASSSTGYTGELFF	TRBJ2-2	TRBV11-3	TRBD1	many
TGCAGCGTTGAACGGCTATTAGACACTGAAGCTTTCTTT	CSVERLLDTEAFF	TRBJ1-1	TRBV29-1	.	few
TGTGCCAGCAGCTTAGACTCGGCGGGGTCTAACTATGGCTACACCTTC	CASSLDSAGSNYGYTF	TRBJ1-2	TRBV7-9	.	many
TGCGCCAGCCAAGACAGGGGAGGAAACTATGGCTACACCTTC	CASQDRGGNYGYTF	TRBJ1-2	TRBV5-1	TRBD1	many
TGCGCCAGCAGCCAAGGGATCCTAGCGGGAAATGAGCAGTACTTC	CASSQGILAGNEQYF	TRBJ2-7	TRBV4-1	TRBD2	many
TGTGCCAGCGGCCCGCGAGGGGGGCGAACTTTCTTT	CASGPRGGRTFF	TRBJ1-1	TRBV14	.	.
TGTGCCACCGGACAAGGGAATCAGCCCCAGCATTTT	CATGQGNQPQHF	TRBJ1-5	TRBV24-1	.	many
TGTGCCAGCAGTAAGACAGGGGGTGATCAGCCCCAGCATTTT	CASSKTGGDQPQHF	TRBJ1-5	TRBV25-1	TRBD1	many
TGCAGTGCTAGGCTACCGGGACTAGCGGGAACAACCGTCTACGAGCAGTACTTC	CSARLPGLAGTTVYEQYF	TRBJ2-7	TRBV20-1	TRBD2	.
TGCGCCAGCAGCAATAGGGCAGGGCTCGAGAACACTGAAGCTTTCTTT	CASSNRAGLENTEAFF	TRBJ1-1	TRBV5-1	.	many
TGCAGTGCTTCCGGGTGGGACAGCGAAGATTTGAACGAGCAGTACTTC	CSASGWDSEDLNEQYF	TRBJ2-7	TRBV20-1	TRBD1	few
TGTGCCTGGCGGGACAGTCGCAACTTAGGCTATGGCTACACCTTC	CAWRDSRNLGYGYTF	TRBJ1-2	TRBV30	TRBD1	many
TGTGCCAGCGGGGCCGACCGGGACAGGGGGCGCATGGAAAGAACCGGGGAGCTGTTTTTT	CASGADRDRGRMERTGELFF	TRBJ2-2	TRBV25-1	TRBD1	.
TGTGCCAGTAAAACCGGGACAGGGCACACCGGGGAGCTGTTTTTT	CASKTGTGHTGELFF	TRBJ2-2	TRBV6-1	TRBD1	many